The 8 T cell receptor beta chains below were found in one sample sequenced in a study of T cells in Graves' hyperthyroidism and ophthalmopathy. The source material, RNA transcripts, was used to amplify TCR beta CDR3 regions. HTBI primers were used for first-round RT-PCR of the TCR CDR3. Each CDR3 protein is one row after TCRdb ran MiXCR on the multiplex PCR reads. The sample carries 360,000 or so distinct CDR3 sequences, 13% to 15% recorded once. Material for sequencing was blood. These TCRs come from a woman aged 55 to 70 with Graves' ophthalmopathy.

This clonotype showed up many times. This rearrangement joins TRBV7-2 to TRBJ2-7, with 10 bases fitting TRBD2. CDR1 is SGHTA, CDR2 FQGNSA, per germline. With V trimmed by 4 bases and J by 2 bases, 5 bases remained unmatched. CDR3 length: 15 residues. The CDR3 DNA sequence: TGTGCCAGCAGCTCAAGGACTAGCGGACCCTACGAGCAGTACTTC. This sequence encodes CASSSRTSGPYEQYF.

This chain joins TRBV4-2 and TRBJ2-3, with 15 nucleotides matching TRBD2. The ends lost 0 bases at V and 0 bases at J; junction bases unmatched: 1. The CDR3 runs to 18 residues. CDR1 and CDR2 from the germline V gene are LGHNA and YNFKEQ. CDR3 amino acids: CASSQEGLAGGSTDTQYF. CDR3 in DNA: TGTGCCAGCAGCCAAGAAGGACTAGCGGGAGGGAGCACAGATACGCAGTATTTT.

This clonotype has more than one count but fewer than ten. The chain carries TRBV9 and TRBJ2-1; either TRBD1 or TRBD2 may supply D (6 bases each). The CDR3 totals 17 residues. The germline V gene encodes CDR1 SGDLS and CDR2 YYNGEE. V shed 3 bases and J shed 0 bases, with 16 bases lying between them. In DNA form, the CDR3 reads TGTGCCAGCAGCGCTATCGGGGGCCAAAGCTCCTACAATGAGCAGTTCTTC. Translated: CASSAIGGQSSYNEQFF.

In this sample, this clonotype turned up many times. The CDR3 sequence is CASKASRLAGAYNEQFF. CDR3 DNA: TGTGCCAGCAAGGCCAGCCGCTTAGCGGGAGCCTACAATGAGCAGTTCTTC. The rearrangement joins TRBV12-3 or TRBV12-4 to TRBJ2-1; 9 nucleotides match TRBD2. Losses at the gene ends were 7 bases for V and 2 bases for J; bases not matched to a gene: 12. The CDR3 loop spans 17 amino acids.

A few counts support this clonotype. The chain carries TRBV19 and TRBJ2-2; D is possibly TRBD2 (5 bases). Germline V gene lookup returns CDR1 LNHDA and CDR2 SQIVND (reference sequence). This CDR3 spans 12 amino acids. The ends were cut back, 9 bases at V and 7 bases at J, with 12 bases in the middle. This chain's CDR3 is CASGIRDGELFF. The CDR3 region has the DNA TGTGCCAGCGGGATCCGTGACGGGGAGCTGTTTTTT.

V usage is TRBV27 and J usage is TRBJ2-7; D gene uncertain. V lost 2 bases and J lost 2, with 13 bases in between. Germline V gene data show CDR1 as MNHEY and CDR2 as SMNVEV (reference sequence). The CDR3 length is 15 residues. The CDR3 protein is CASSLRVVGPYEQYF. CDR3 coding DNA: TGTGCCAGCAGTTTACGGGTCGTGGGCCCCTACGAGCAGTACTTC.

This clonotype has a count of ten or more. The chain carries TRBV6-1 and TRBJ2-3, with 7 bases matching TRBD2. The CDR3 loop spans 16 amino acids. Per germline, CDR1 MNHNS and CDR2 SASEGT. The junction had 8 bases not matched to a gene; V was cut back by 5 bases and J by 0 bases. CDR3 amino acids: CASSRGGRASTDTQYF. CDR3 coding DNA: TGTGCCAGCAGTAGAGGTGGGAGGGCGAGCACAGATACGCAGTATTTT.

This clonotype was found a few times. A read error is possible here, since a much larger clone lies one base away. This rearrangement joins TRBV2 to TRBJ2-5; 8 bases fit TRBD1. This CDR3 comprises 15 residues. Germline trimming cut 4 bases from V and 4 bases from J; bases unmatched to any gene: 8. Per the germline V gene, CDR1 is SNHLY and CDR2 is FYNNEI. Here the CDR3 reads CASSGGWTGSETQYF. The DNA for the CDR3 is TGTGCCAGCAGTGGTGGATGGACAGGGTCAGAGACCCAGTACTTC.